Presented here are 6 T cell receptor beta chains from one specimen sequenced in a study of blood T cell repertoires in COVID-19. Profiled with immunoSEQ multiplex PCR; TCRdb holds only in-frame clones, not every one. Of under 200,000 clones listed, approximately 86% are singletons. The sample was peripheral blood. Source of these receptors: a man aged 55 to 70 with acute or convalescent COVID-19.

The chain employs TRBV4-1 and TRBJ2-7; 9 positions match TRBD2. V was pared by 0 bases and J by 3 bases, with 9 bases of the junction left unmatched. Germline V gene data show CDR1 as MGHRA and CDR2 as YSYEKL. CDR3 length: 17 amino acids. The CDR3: CASSQDQGTSRFYEQYF. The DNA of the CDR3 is TGCGCCAGCAGCCAAGATCAGGGGACTAGCAGATTCTACGAGCAGTACTTC.

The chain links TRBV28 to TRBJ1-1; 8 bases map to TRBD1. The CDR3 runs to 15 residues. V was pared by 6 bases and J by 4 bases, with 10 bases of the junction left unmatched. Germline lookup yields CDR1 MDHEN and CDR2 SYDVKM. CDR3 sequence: CASSQQQGGITEAFF. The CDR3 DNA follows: TGTGCCAGCAGCCAGCAACAGGGGGGAATCACTGAAGCTTTCTTT.

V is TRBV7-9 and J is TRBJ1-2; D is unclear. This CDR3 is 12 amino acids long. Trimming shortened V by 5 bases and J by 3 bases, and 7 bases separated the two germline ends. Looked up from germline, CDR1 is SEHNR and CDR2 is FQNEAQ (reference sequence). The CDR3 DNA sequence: TGTGCCAGCAGCCTCGGGGACTATGGCTACACCTTC. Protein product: CASSLGDYGYTF.

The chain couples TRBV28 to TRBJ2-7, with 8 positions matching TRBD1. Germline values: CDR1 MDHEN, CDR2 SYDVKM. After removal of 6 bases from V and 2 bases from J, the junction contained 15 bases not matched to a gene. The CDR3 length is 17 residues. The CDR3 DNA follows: TGTGCCAGCAGCTCATCCCCAGGACAGGGAAGCGCCTACGAGCAGTACTTC. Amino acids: CASSSSPGQGSAYEQYF.

DNA of the CDR3: TGTGCCAGCAGCCCCCGGGGCAGGGGATTGGCAAACACTGAAGCTTTCTTT. It codes for CASSPRGRGLANTEAFF. The chain joins TRBV9 to TRBJ1-1, with a tentative D call TRBD1 (6 bases). Trimming pared 4 bases from V and 2 bases from J, leaving 21 bases between. Germline V lookup: CDR1 SGDLS, CDR2 YYNGEE. The CDR3 covers 17 residues.

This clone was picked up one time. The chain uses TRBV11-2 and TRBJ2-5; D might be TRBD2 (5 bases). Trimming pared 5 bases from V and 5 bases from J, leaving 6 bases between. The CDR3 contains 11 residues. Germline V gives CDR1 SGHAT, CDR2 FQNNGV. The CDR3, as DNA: TGTGCCAGCAGCCCGGGGGAGACCCAGTACTTC. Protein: CASSPGETQYF.